A selection of T cell receptor beta chains follows, all from one sample in a study of glioma-infiltrating T cells after dendritic cell vaccination. Sequencing used immunoSEQ multiplex PCR; TCRdb keeps in-frame clones, though not all of them. In the table there are some 87,000 clones, approximately 87% of which are singletons. Sequencing was performed on blood, taken before dendritic cell vaccination. The receptors here all came from a human donor with glioblastoma. The CDR3 runs from the conserved cysteine through the conserved F or W. A D gene is named only where the DNA matches it firmly. A clone size is listed for some rows: how often the clone was seen (once, few, many), or a class if it is expanded.

>TRBJ2-7|-|-|TRBV6-6
TGTGCCAGCAGTTATTTTGCCTCCTACGAGCAGTACTTC
CASSYFASYEQYF
>TRBJ2-1|-|-|TRBV11-2
TGTGCCAGCAGCTTAGGGCTCTCCTCCTACAATGAGCAGTTCTTC
CASSLGLSSYNEQFF
>TRBJ2-3|-|-|TRBV23-1
TGCGCCAGCAGTCGTCACTTCGGGGATACGCAGTATTTT
CASSRHFGDTQYF
>TRBJ2-1|-|-|TRBV9
TGTGCCAGCAGCGTTACGCAGTACAATGAGCAGTTCTTC
CASSVTQYNEQFF
>TRBJ2-7|-|-|TRBV9
TGTGCCAGCAGCGTAGGTAGGGCGGGGAGATCCTACGAGCAGTACTTC
CASSVGRAGRSYEQYF
>TRBJ1-2|-|once|TRBV14
TGTGCCAGCAGCCAAGAGGGGCGGAACTATGGCTACACCTTC
CASSQEGRNYGYTF
>TRBJ2-7|-|-|TRBV27
TGTGCCAGCAGTTTATCGTCCCAGTACGAGCAGTACTTC
CASSLSSQYEQYF
>TRBJ1-5|TRBD1|few|TRBV4-1
TGCGCCAGCAGCCTGACAGGGGGCAATCAGCCCCAGCATTTT
CASSLTGGNQPQHF
>TRBJ1-1|TRBD1|-|TRBV18
TGTGCCAGCTCATCTTCGACAGGGTTCACTGAAGCTTTCTTT
CASSSSTGFTEAFF
>TRBJ2-7|-|-|TRBV12-5
TGTGCTAGTGCACCGGGCGAGCAGTACTTC
CASAPGEQYF
>TRBJ2-1|-|-|TRBV7-2
TGTGCCAGCAGCTACCCCGAGGGGCCTAATACAGGGGAGCAGTTCTTC
CASSYPEGPNTGEQFF
>TRBJ1-4|TRBD1|-|TRBV5-6
TGTGCCAGCAGCTTGTGGCAGGGGGGAAAACTGTTTTTT
CASSLWQGGKLFF
>TRBJ2-7|TRBD1|-|TRBV29-1
TGCAGCGCGACAGGGGGCCACAGGGCACTCGAGGAGCAGTACTTC
CSATGGHRALEEQYF
>TRBJ1-5|TRBD1|-|TRBV10-3
TGTGCCATCAGCTCGGGACAGGGGCCCAATCAGCCCCAGCATTTT
CAISSGQGPNQPQHF
>TRBJ2-3|TRBD2|-|TRBV5-1
TGCGCCAGCAGCCTCGGACTAGCGGGGGGCCTTTCCACAGATACGCAGTATTTT
CASSLGLAGGLSTDTQYF
>TRBJ2-5|-|few|TRBV10-3
TGTGCCATCAGTGCCGGGACACCCGAAGAGACCCAGTACTTC
CAISAGTPEETQYF
>TRBJ2-3|-|-|TRBV7-7
TGTGCTAGCAGCCGGGGACTGGCCAACACAGATACGCAGTATTTT
CASSRGLANTDTQYF
>TRBJ1-5|-|once|TRBV10-3
TGTGCCATCAGTGAGGTGGGCTCCCTAAGCAATCAGCCCCAGCATTTT
CAISEVGSLSNQPQHF
>TRBJ2-1|TRBD2|-|TRBV5-4
TGTGCCAGCAGCTTGGGACTAGCGGGGAGGGGCAATGAGCAGTTCTTC
CASSLGLAGRGNEQFF
>TRBJ2-5|-|-|TRBV4-1
TGCGCCAGCAGCCCCTCGCGGGGCCAAGAGACCCAGTACTTC
CASSPSRGQETQYF
>TRBJ1-1|TRBD1|-|TRBV5-1
TGCGCCAGCAGCTTCAAGCAGGGGGCGGGCACTGAAGCTTTCTTT
CASSFKQGAGTEAFF
>TRBJ1-2|TRBD1|-|TRBV4-1
TGCGCCAGCAGCCTACACCCGGGGGACAGGGGGAACTATGGCTACACCTTC
CASSLHPGDRGNYGYTF
>TRBJ2-7|-|-|TRBV9
TGTGCCAGCAGCGTAGCCCCCGCCTACGAGCAGTACTTC
CASSVAPAYEQYF
>TRBJ1-3|-|-|TRBV4-3
TGCGCCAGCAGCCAATCGAGGCGGGGCTCTGGAAACACCATATATTTT
CASSQSRRGSGNTIYF
>TRBJ2-7|TRBD1|-|TRBV9
TGTGCCAGCAGCGCGACAGGGGGCTTCGGGGGCGAGCAGTACTTC
CASSATGGFGGEQYF
>TRBJ1-5|-|-|TRBV9
TGTGCCAGCAGCGTAGCAGATAGCAATCAGCCCCAGCATTTT
CASSVADSNQPQHF
>TRBJ2-7|TRBD2|-|TRBV11-2
TGTGCCAGCAGCGTAGGGCTAGCGGGAAGGAGATACGAGCAGTACTTC
CASSVGLAGRRYEQYF
>TRBJ2-2|-|-|TRBV5-4
TGTGCCAGCAGCTTGGGTGTTAGAACGTTCACCGGGGAGCTGTTTTTT
CASSLGVRTFTGELFF
>TRBJ1-1|-|-|TRBV11-3
TGTGCCAGCAGCTTCGGGGGGATGAACACTGAAGCTTTCTTT
CASSFGGMNTEAFF
>TRBJ1-2|TRBD1|-|TRBV7-9
TGTGCCAGCAGCCCGCTGGGAGACAGGGCCAACTATGGCTACACCTTC
CASSPLGDRANYGYTF
>TRBJ2-1|-|-|TRBV7-3
TGTGCCAGCAGCTTGGGACTTTACAATGAGCAGTTCTTC
CASSLGLYNEQFF
>TRBJ1-1|TRBD1|-|TRBV7-9
TGTGCCAGCAGCTCTAGACAGGGAGATGCTGAAGCTTTCTTT
CASSSRQGDAEAFF
>TRBJ1-2|-|-|TRBV7-2
TGTGCCAGCAGTCAGGGGTTGGAGGGCTACACCTTC
CASSQGLEGYTF
>TRBJ2-2|TRBD1|-|TRBV27
TGTGCCAGCAGCCCTTTCCGGACAGGGTGGACCGGGGAGCTGTTTTTT
CASSPFRTGWTGELFF
>TRBJ1-2|TRBD1|-|TRBV7-2
TGTGCCAGCAGCGGCCGGGACAGCTATGGCTACACCTTC
CASSGRDSYGYTF
>TRBJ2-2|-|-|TRBV9
TGTGCCAGCTCAGGCAGGGGCGCGAACACCGGGGAGCTGTTTTTT
CASSGRGANTGELFF
>TRBJ2-3|-|once|TRBV5-6
TGTGCCAGCAGCTCTGTCTGGGGGCGGTTTTCAGGGGCAGATACGCAGTATTTT
CASSSVWGRFSGADTQYF
>TRBJ2-7|TRBD2|-|TRBV27
TGTGCCAGCAGTTTGGGGACTAGCGGGAGGCCAACGAGGGGACCCACCTACGAGCAGTACTTC
CASSLGTSGRPTRGPTYEQYF
>TRBJ2-6|TRBD1|-|TRBV7-3
TGTGCCAGCAGCTTGCCCCGGGACAGGGGACCCTCTGGGGCCAACGTCCTGACTTTC
CASSLPRDRGPSGANVLTF
>TRBJ1-2|-|-|TRBV20-1
TGCAGTGCTGAGCGGGGGCACGGCTACACCTTC
CSAERGHGYTF
>TRBJ2-6|-|-|TRBV10-3
TGTGCCATCAGTCAGACTCGGCCTATTAATCCTGGGGCCAACGTCCTGACTTTC
CAISQTRPINPGANVLTF